The clone carrying this T cell receptor beta chain has ten or more counts. What it binds is not known. This sample was taken from a study of naive and memory T cell subsets. Findings of the study overall: Diversity fell and Gini index rose from naive through CM, EM, EMRA. There was no ground truth to check naive and memory subset results.

Cells stained for CD3, CD4, CD8, CD45RA and CD27 were sorted into four subsets. An equimolar mix of two oligonucleotides served as the beta constant-region primer for TRBC1 and TRBC2. Nested alpha and beta constant-region primers with the SP2 primer drove four PCR rounds on ligated cDNA. An oligonucleotide with the SP2 primer and a 12-nucleotide UMI was ligated to the cDNA 3' end. TCRdb passed the UMI-ligation and nested PCR reads through MiXCR, listing each CDR3 protein once. The sample lists 95,000 to 150,000 distinct CDR3 sequences; around 35% were seen once. Sequencing used central memory CD4+ T cells from blood. The sequence derives from a human donor in good health.

CDR3: CASSLGLNTGELFF. CDR3 DNA sequence: TGTGCCAGCAGCTTAGGTCTTAACACCGGGGAGCTGTTTTTT. The chain is built from TRBV28 and TRBJ2-2; unclear D gene. V lost 6 bases and J 2 bases, leaving 10 bases between the germline ends. Per germline, CDR1 MDHEN and CDR2 SYDVKM. The CDR3 runs 14 residues.